This T cell receptor (beta chain) was captured in a study of blood T cells in healthy people across ages. General observations from the study: More naive CD4+ cells and higher diversity marked long-lived donors relative to aged donors.

Germline CDR1 is SQVTM and CDR2 is ANQGSEA. V was pared by 1 base and J by 4 bases, with 8 bases between. The CDR3 covers 13 residues. As to this clonotype: What it recognizes is unknown.

Using a J-beta primer mix together with a sample-barcoded 5' primer, a second PCR was run for about 6 to 11 cycles. MiXCR, applied by TCRdb to the 5' RACE reads, yields one record per CDR3 protein. The sample has 890,000 or so distinct CDR3 sequences; around 62% are singletons. The sequencing input was blood. The chain couples TRBV29-1 to TRBJ2-1; D is possibly TRBD1 (5 bases). The sequence derives from a man aged 30 to 39 in good health. In DNA, the CDR3 is TGCAGCGTTGAAGGGAGACAGTACAATGAGCAGTTCTTC. Its protein is CSVEGRQYNEQFF.